This T cell receptor (beta chain) was sequenced for a study of blood T cells in healthy people across ages (dated by TCRdb to the mid-2010s). With regard to the full study: Template switching captured roughly one uniquely barcoded TCR beta cDNA molecule per two T cells in model experiments. Using deep sequencing normalized with unique cDNA molecular identifiers, the study measured how TCR beta repertoire diversity changes with age. The donors were divided into four age groups: young (average around 15 years), middle-aged (roughly 40), aged (about 56) and long-lived (around 80). To avoid experimental bias, donors of different ages were randomly spread across the sequencing lanes. Two additional independent replicas of 1 million unique cDNA reads from the same blood draw were analyzed for two donors (one aged 18 to 30 and one aged 80 or older). Overall study results and their limits: Estimates of total diversity from one million sequenced T cells were regarded as lower bounds and underestimates. Observed TCR beta diversity correlated strongly with the percentage of naive T cells measured by flow cytometry. Observed TCR beta diversity per million T cells fell roughly linearly with age, and a significant reduction was already apparent by age around 40. Compared with the aged group, more naive CD4+ T cells, fewer expanded clones and increased TCR diversity were shown by the long-lived group, suggesting age selection. Because profiling used bulk unsorted PBMCs, naive and antigen-experienced compartments could not be compared conclusively. Because the CMV infection status of the donors was unknown, age-related changes in expanded clonotypes may potentially have been confounded.

The donors were some 36 Caucasian individuals from Russia, aged roughly 6 to 100 years, who were systemically healthy. Each donor gave 9 to 10 milliliters of peripheral blood, collected into EDTA-treated Vacutainer tubes. Ficoll-Paque density-gradient centrifugation was used to isolate PBMCs, with at least 6.5 million obtained per sample. Total RNA was extracted from PBMCs with Trizol reagent, with at least 6 micrograms obtained per sample. The percentages of naive CD45RAhigh/CD27high T cells were determined by flow cytometry on a PBMC aliquot from every donor. Regarding this clonotype: Its antigen remains undetermined. A much larger clone lies a single base off, so this may be a read error.

Receptor libraries were prepared by 5' RACE. Reads for this sample came from an Illumina HiSeq 2500. A second PCR of roughly 6 to 11 cycles was run with a J-beta primer mix and a sample-barcoded 5' primer. A template-switch 5' adaptor carrying 12 random nucleotides introduced a unique molecular identifier onto each TCR beta cDNA molecule. Each sample yielded at least 2.5 million CDR3-containing paired-end reads. First-strand cDNA synthesis was performed from all RNA using the Mint cDNA synthesis kit, with priming by a TRBC-specific oligonucleotide. Following uracil-DNA glycosylase treatment, all cDNA underwent a first 18-cycle PCR with the universal primers M1SS and BC2_uni_R. The paper's processing steps were these. For normalization, 1 million high-quality reads, each with a distinct molecular identifier, were randomly selected from each sample. Reads sharing molecular identifiers were discarded rather than binned into consensus sequences. MiTCR, run with a Q25 quality threshold and the strictest error-elimination algorithm, handled CDR3 identification, clonotype clustering and error correction. A nonparametric unseen species model with Euler transformation was used to estimate lower-bound total TCR beta diversity. TCRdb passed the public sequencing reads through fastp at Q25 and MiXCR, retaining productive beta sequences. A single entry per CDR3 protein holds the most common genes and DNA from its merged rows. TCRdb, rather than the study authors, made the V and J calls. Present in this sample are about 640,000 distinct CDR3 sequences, approximately 30% of which were seen just once. The top ten clonotypes cover 15% to 18% of the sample.

Measured from the cysteine to the phenylalanine, the CDR3 is 15 residues long. Just the 45-base CDR3 DNA is kept, in frame starting at base 1. The germline V gene (reference sequence) specifies LNHNV as CDR1 and YYDKDF as CDR2. This sequence originates from a woman over 75 in good health. The sequencing sample was made of blood. Recombination connected TRBV15 to TRBJ2-3; the best D guess is TRBD1, with 6 bases matching. The DNA reads TGTGCCACCAGCGGAGATCAACAGGGCCCAGATACGCAGTATTTT. This gives the protein CATSGDQQGPDTQYF.